What follows is one T cell receptor (beta chain) and its context. The sample belongs to a study of cytomegalovirus exposure and HLA in healthy donors. This CDR3 contains 15 residues. Germline V gene sequence: CDR1 KGHSH, CDR2 LQKENI. J was trimmed by 2 bases and V by 2 bases; bases with no gene match: 6. The PCR ran on 60 Vbeta and 13 Jbeta primers. Some clones are missing from TCRdb's copy, which holds only in-frame ones; the method was immunoSEQ multiplex PCR. In the table there are about 160,000 clones, 75% to 90% of which are singletons. Input material: PBMCs. The chain uses TRBV18 and TRBJ2-7; 7 nucleotides agree with TRBD1. This TCR was sampled from a woman under 30 in good health and CMV-seronegative. The CDR3 bases are TGTGCCAGCTCACCAAGCCGGGACAGAGCCTACGAGCAGTACTTC. It yields the protein CASSPSRDRAYEQYF.